This TCR beta chain was retrieved from a study of glioma-infiltrating T cells after dendritic cell vaccination. The count of this clone is one. Deletions cut 2 bases from V and 0 bases from J, with 9 bases between. The length of the CDR3 is 15 residues. The V gene's germline CDR1 is SGHTS and CDR2 YDEGEE. Up to 2 ug genomic DNA was used for TCRB CDR3 amplification. Method: immunoSEQ multiplex PCR; TCRdb's copy keeps in-frame clones and lacks some. The repertoire consists of fewer than 110,000 clones, with 75% to 85% occurring once and the leading ten covering 10% to 15%. The sample was blood, taken before dendritic cell vaccination. The rearrangement links TRBV5-8 to TRBJ1-3; D unclear. The receptor was isolated from a human donor with glioblastoma. The CDR3 coding sequence is TGTGCCAGCAGCTTTGGAGCCGCCTCTGGAAACACCATATATTTT. Translation: CASSFGAASGNTIYF.